These 5 T cell receptor beta chains were sequenced from one sample in a study of cytomegalovirus exposure and HLA in healthy donors. PCR employed 60 Vbeta and 13 Jbeta primers. TCRdb's table, derived via immunoSEQ multiplex PCR, lists solely in-frame clones and lacks some. The sample lists under 200,000 clones, 55% to 65% occurring once. The sequencing sample was made of PBMCs. Source of these receptors: a man in his forties or fifties in good health and CMV-seronegative.

V and J are TRBV5-1 and TRBJ2-2; 9 bases align to TRBD1. The CDR3 has 14 amino acids. V lost 4 bases and J lost 4; bases outside the gene matches: 2. Germline CDR1 is SGHRS and CDR2 is YFSETQ. The CDR3 nucleotides read TGCGCCAGCAGCACGGACAGGGGCACCGGGGAGCTGTTTTTT. Translating it yields CASSTDRGTGELFF.

This clone was counted once. V usage is TRBV9 and J usage is TRBJ2-7, with 11 positions matching TRBD2. V gave up 3 bases and J gave up 4 bases; unmatched junction bases: 9. CDR3 length: 16 residues. The germline V gene encodes CDR1 SGDLS and CDR2 YYNGEE. CDR3 residues: CASSAAPTSGRYEQYF. CDR3 coding DNA: TGTGCCAGCAGCGCAGCACCAACTAGCGGGAGATACGAGCAGTACTTC.

This clone was detected only once. CDR3 DNA sequence: TGTGCCAGTAGTTCCACCTACTACGAGCAGTACTTC. This codes for CASSSTYYEQYF. The chain employs TRBV19 and TRBJ2-7; no clear D gene. V was pared by 5 bases and J by 3 bases, with 8 bases between. Germline CDR1 is LNHDA and CDR2 is SQIVND (reference sequence). The CDR3 covers 12 residues.

V gene TRBV19 combines with J gene TRBJ1-1, with D maybe TRBD1 (6 bases). Trimming cost V 8 bases and J 1 base, with 17 bases left between them. Germline V gene lookup returns CDR1 LNHDA and CDR2 SQIVND (reference sequence). The CDR3 contains 15 residues. The CDR3 nucleotides are TGTGCCAGTCGATTGCCCGGGACAAAGAACACTGAAGCTTTCTTT. Translating gives CASRLPGTKNTEAFF.

The CDR3: CATSRDRVISNQPQHF. CDR3 sequence (DNA): TGTGCCACCAGCAGAGATCGCGTAATCAGCAATCAGCCCCAGCATTTT. V is TRBV15 and J is TRBJ1-5; D is unclear. Germline assignment: CDR1 LNHNV and CDR2 YYDKDF (reference sequence). V lost 0 bases and J lost 1, with 10 bases in between. The CDR3 sequence is 16 residues long.